A single sample is the source of the 5 T cell receptor beta chains below, sequenced in a study of shared clonotypes between healthy human individuals (dated by TCRdb to 2019 to 2021). The receptor library was made with the immunoSEQ multiplex PCR assay. Here the immuneACCESS table is served through TCRdb, limited to in-frame sequences with V and J called. Missing clones are a known gap in these copies; in checked studies unresolved V genes cover under half, and the rest lacks a known reason. The sample table records hundreds of thousands of clones; over 60% of these occur just once. Around 13% of the sample is taken by the ten largest. Sequencing was done on a sample of PBMCs. These receptors were obtained from a woman between 35 and 50 years old in good health. Some clones in this sample may be carry-over from other donors' samples.

This sequence joins TRBV5-6 and TRBJ2-1, with 10 bases lining up with TRBD2. The germline V gene has CDR1 SGHDT and CDR2 YYEEEE. Trimming at V came to 3 bases and at J to 7 bases, leaving 4 bases not matched to a gene. The CDR3 is 14 amino acids. CDR3 sequence (DNA): TGTGCCAGCAGCTCAGGACTAGCGGCGAATGAGCAGTTCTTC. Encoded protein: CASSSGLAANEQFF.

As regards this clone: A read error may be the cause here, since a much bigger clone is one base away. The J gene is TRBJ2-1, the V gene TRBV7-9; D gene unclear. The CDR3 length is 13 residues. The germline CDR1 and CDR2 sequences are SEHNR and FQNEAQ (reference sequence). CDR3 DNA sequence: TGTGCCAGCAGCTTCGACGGATTCAATGAGCAGCTCTTC. It specifies CASSFDGFNEQLF.

The rearrangement links TRBV7-2 to TRBJ2-3; D unresolved. Trimming cost V 2 bases and J 4 bases, with 10 bases left between them. Germline-derived CDR1 and CDR2 are SGHTA and FQGNSA. There are 14 residues in the CDR3. Here the CDR3 reads CASSLNSPPDTQYF. The CDR3 DNA follows: TGTGCCAGCAGCTTAAACAGCCCGCCAGATACGCAGTATTTT.

This chain joins TRBV5-1 and TRBJ2-7; 10 bases match TRBD2. The CDR3 totals 14 residues. Per germline, CDR1 SGHRS and CDR2 YFSETQ. With V trimmed by 7 bases and J by 1 base, 5 bases remained unmatched. The CDR3 nucleotides read TGCGCCAGCGCGCGGACTAGCGGTTCCTACGAGCAGTACTTC. Protein: CASARTSGSYEQYF. Filled out from reference TRBV5-1 and TRBJ2-7, the complete variable domain reads KAGVTQTPRYLIKTRGQQVTLSCSPISGHRSVSWYQQTPGQGLQFLFEYFSETQRNKGNFPGRFSGRQFSNSRSEMNVSTLELGDSALYLCASARTSGSYEQYFGPGTRLTVT.

Many counts were recorded for this clone. Mismatch with germline at one junction end may stem from a read error. Other DNA sequences in this sample translate to the same CDR3. The gene calls are TRBV2 and TRBJ1-5; the match to TRBD1 covers 7 bases. This CDR3 spans 13 amino acids. In germline, CDR1 is SNHLY, CDR2 FYNNEI. CDR3 sequence: CASREGAGQPQHF. The CDR3 DNA sequence: TGTGCCAGCCGTGAGGGGGCCGGGCAGCCCCAGCATTTT.